The 28 T cell receptor beta chains below come from one sample, sequenced in a study of blood T cell repertoires in COVID-19. Sequencing was performed with immunoSEQ multiplex PCR; in TCRdb, only in-frame clones are kept and a portion is missing. This sample has 150,000 to 200,000 clones, with roughly four fifths found just once. The sample taken for sequencing was PBMCs or T cells enriched from blood (not recorded which). These receptors were obtained from a man over 45 who had recovered from COVID-19.

This chain uses TRBV5-1 with TRBJ1-1; a weak D match, TRBD1 (6 bases). CDR3 length: 16 residues. Germline V gives CDR1 SGHRS, CDR2 YFSETQ. Trimming cost V 4 bases and J 3 bases, with 19 bases left between them. CDR3 in DNA: TGCGCCAGCAGCCAAGGACAGTTGGGGCCGGACACTGAAGCTTTCTTT. Its protein is CASSQGQLGPDTEAFF.

V usage is TRBV2 and J usage is TRBJ2-3; 9 bases align to TRBD2. The J segment lost 2 bases and the V segment lost 5 bases, leaving 8 bases of the junction unmatched. CDR1 SNHLY and CDR2 FYNNEI come from the germline V gene. CDR3 length equals 16 residues. The CDR3 here is CASSLTSGLFTDTQYF. As DNA, the CDR3 is TGTGCCAGCAGTCTCACTAGCGGGCTATTCACAGATACGCAGTATTTT.

This clone was observed a handful of times. The genes are TRBV5-1 and TRBJ2-7, with D perhaps matching TRBD2 (7 bases). The germline CDR1 and CDR2 sequences are SGHRS and YFSETQ. The CDR3 is 15 amino acids. V lost 3 bases, J lost 0 bases, and 13 bases lay in between. CDR3 residues: CASSSSAGASYEQYF. Here the CDR3 DNA reads TGCGCCAGCAGCTCCTCCGCGGGGGCCTCCTACGAGCAGTACTTC.

This chain connects TRBV12-2 to TRBJ2-3; the DNA was not compared with TRBD1, the D call given in the table. TRBV12-2 is designated a pseudogene. CDR3 size: 18 residues. CDR3 nucleotide sequence: TGTGCAAGTCGCTTAGATCGGGACAGGGGGTATGATGCAGATACGCAGTATTTT. Its protein product is CASRLDRDRGYDADTQYF.

The CDR3 DNA reads TGTGCCAGCGCCCTTGGGGGGGCAAGTGGCTACACCTTC. The encoded protein is CASALGGASGYTF. J is TRBJ1-2 and V is TRBV6-5, with D possibly being TRBD1 (6 bases). Germline CDR1 and CDR2: MNHEY and SVGAGI. The CDR3 extends over 13 amino acids. V was clipped by 8 bases and J by 7 bases, with 17 bases between them.

J is TRBJ2-1 and V is TRBV30; no clear D gene. The germline V gene encodes CDR1 GTSNPN and CDR2 SVGIG (reference sequence). The CDR3 consists of 13 residues. V gave up 0 bases and J gave up 3 bases, with 6 bases separating them. CDR3 loop: CAWSVGGYNEQFF. CDR3 bases: TGTGCCTGGAGTGTAGGCGGCTACAATGAGCAGTTCTTC. Full variable domain (rest looked up from reference TRBV30 and TRBJ2-1): SQTIHQWPATLVQPVGSPLSLECTVEGTSNPNLYWYRQAAGRGLQLLFYSVGIGQISSEVPQNLSASRPQDRQFILSSKKLLLSDSGFYLCAWSVGGYNEQFFGPGTRLTVL.

This clone was seen ten or more times. The rearrangement joins TRBV5-8 to TRBJ2-4; 15 bases are a match to TRBD2. Germline lookup yields CDR1 SGHTS and CDR2 YDEGEE. V trimming: 2 bases; J trimming: 8 bases; junction bases outside the gene matches: 2. CDR3 length: 15 amino acids. CDR3 DNA: TGTGCCAGCAGCTTCGGACTAGCGGGAGGGGACATTCAGTACTTC. This translates into CASSFGLAGGDIQYF.

The rearrangement joins TRBV27 to TRBJ1-2; D call uncertain. CDR3 length equals 13 residues. V shed 3 bases and J shed 7 bases, with 12 bases lying between them. CDR1 and CDR2 from the germline V gene are MNHEY and SMNVEV (reference sequence). The chain's CDR3 is CASSFGSEGGYTF. CDR3 sequence (DNA): TGTGCCAGCAGTTTCGGAAGTGAGGGTGGCTACACCTTC.

This clone has just a few counts. The V gene is TRBV14, the J gene TRBJ2-3; tentatively, D is TRBD1 (5 bases). The germline V gene has CDR1 SGHDN and CDR2 FVKESK. The CDR3 is 15 residues long. V lost 2 bases, J lost 4 bases, and 13 bases lay in between. In DNA form, the CDR3 reads TGTGCCAGCAGCCAAAATGGGGCCCGTCCAGATACGCAGTATTTT. Translating gives CASSQNGARPDTQYF. The whole variable domain, filled in from reference TRBV14 and TRBJ2-3, reads EAGVTQFPSHSVIEKGQTVTLRCDPISGHDNLYWYRRVMGKEIKFLLHFVKESKQDESGMPNNRFLAERTGGTYSTLKVQPAELEDSGVYFCASSQNGARPDTQYFGPGTRLTVL.

As DNA, the CDR3 is TGTGCCAGCAGCGCCCGGGACAGGCAATACTCTGGGGCCAACGTCCTGACTTTC. Protein: CASSARDRQYSGANVLTF. The chain is built from TRBV7-6 and TRBJ2-6, with 8 bases lining up with TRBD1. Trimming at V came to 5 bases and at J to 0 bases, leaving 9 bases not matched to a gene. This CDR3 comprises 18 residues. The germline V gene encodes CDR1 SGHVS and CDR2 FNYEAQ.

This rearrangement joins TRBV30 to TRBJ1-6; D ambiguous. CDR3 length: 14 amino acids. Germline lookup yields CDR1 GTSNPN and CDR2 SVGIG (reference sequence). Trimming took 3 bases from V and 6 from J, leaving 12 bases between them. In DNA, the CDR3 is TGTGCCTGGAGCTCCGGGATAATTAATTCACCCCTCCACTTT. Residues: CAWSSGIINSPLHF.

V gene TRBV7-9 combines with J gene TRBJ2-7; TRBD2 matches at 14 bases. Germline loops: CDR1 SEHNR, CDR2 FQNEAQ (reference sequence). This CDR3 contains 18 residues. V lost 5 bases and J lost 1; bases outside the gene matches: 10. The CDR3 here is CASSPRGTSGGMSYEQYF. CDR3 nucleotide sequence: TGTGCCAGCAGCCCCCGCGGGACTAGCGGGGGTATGTCCTACGAGCAGTACTTC.

The rearrangement joins TRBV29-1 to TRBJ2-1; D is ambiguous. There are 11 residues in the CDR3. From germline, CDR1 is SQVTM and CDR2 ANQGSEA. The V gene lost 3 bases and the J gene lost 7 bases, with 7 bases spanning the gap. The CDR3 DNA sequence: TGCAGCGTTGATAGACTGAATGAGCAGTTCTTC. Translation gives CSVDRLNEQFF.

J is TRBJ2-1 and V is TRBV20-1; D perhaps matches TRBD1 (5 bases). V lost 5 bases and J 3 bases, leaving 5 bases between the germline ends. This CDR3 is 11 amino acids long. Germline assignment: CDR1 DFQATT and CDR2 SNEGSKA (reference sequence). CDR3 DNA: TGCAGTGCTGGACACTACAATGAGCAGTTCTTC. Encoded protein: CSAGHYNEQFF.

The CDR3 bases are TGTGCCAGCAGCCGAGGGCGGGGCCTCGGAAACACCATATATTTT. As protein: CASSRGRGLGNTIYF. The chain has TRBV7-8 and TRBJ1-3, with a tentative D call TRBD1 (5 bases). The CDR3 extends over 15 amino acids. The germline V gene encodes CDR1 SGHVS and CDR2 FQNEAQ. The V gene lost 5 bases and the J gene lost 4 bases, with 15 bases spanning the gap.

This chain links TRBV2 with TRBJ2-7, with 12 positions matching TRBD2. Per the germline V gene, CDR1 is SNHLY and CDR2 is FYNNEI. V shed 8 bases, J shed 2 bases, and the junction held 4 bases outside the gene matches. CDR3 size: 14 residues. The CDR3 sequence: CASRRTSGTYEQYF. The CDR3 nucleotides read TGTGCCAGCCGCCGGACTAGCGGGACCTACGAGCAGTACTTC.

The J gene is TRBJ1-2, the V gene TRBV20-1, with 10 bases lining up with TRBD1. CDR3 length: 12 amino acids. Germline loops: CDR1 DFQATT, CDR2 SNEGSKA (reference sequence). The V gene end was trimmed by 3 bases and the J gene end by 10 bases; junction bases not matched to a gene: 5. The CDR3 here is CSASGTGEVYTF. The CDR3 DNA reads TGCAGTGCTAGTGGGACAGGGGAAGTCTACACCTTC.

CDR3 loop: CASSSQGLGSSYEQYF. DNA of the CDR3: TGTGCCAGCAGTTCCCAGGGTTTAGGCAGCTCCTACGAGCAGTACTTC. The gene calls are TRBV7-2 and TRBJ2-7; the D gene is possibly TRBD1 (5 bases). V shed 6 bases and J shed 0 bases, with 18 bases lying between them. There are 16 residues in the CDR3. Germline CDR1 SGHTA, CDR2 FQGNSA.

This chain links TRBV2 with TRBJ2-5, with 9 bases aligning to TRBD2. Per germline, CDR1 SNHLY and CDR2 FYNNEI. The junction had 6 bases not matched to a gene; V was cut back by 7 bases and J by 3 bases. This CDR3 has 14 residues. The chain's CDR3 is CASKPGLAEETQYF. In nucleotides, the CDR3 is TGTGCCAGCAAACCGGGACTAGCAGAAGAGACCCAGTACTTC. Supplemented by reference TRBV2 and TRBJ2-5, the full variable domain reads EPEVTQTPSHQVTQMGQEVILRCVPISNHLYFYWYRQILGQKVEFLVSFYNNEISEKSEIFDDQFSVERPDGSNFTLKIRSTKLEDSAMYFCASKPGLAEETQYFGPGTRLLVL.

The CDR3 spells CASSQGRGTDTQYF. CDR3 sequence (DNA): TGCGCCAGCAGCCAAGGGCGGGGCACAGATACGCAGTATTTT. The chain links TRBV4-1 to TRBJ2-3, with a weak D call TRBD2 (5 bases). This CDR3 contains 14 residues. V was clipped by 1 base and J by 1 base, with 6 bases between them. CDR1 is MGHRA, CDR2 YSYEKL, per germline.

The chain employs TRBV6-2 or TRBV6-3 and TRBJ1-2; TRBD1 matches at 12 bases. The CDR3 totals 17 residues. Trimming took 0 bases from V and 4 from J; bases not matched to a gene: 6. The V gene's germline CDR1 is MNHEY and CDR2 SVGEGT. The CDR3 DNA sequence: TGTGCCAGCAGTTACTCGGGACAGGGGGCGCCGGGCTATGGCTACACCTTC. Translation: CASSYSGQGAPGYGYTF.

This chain joins TRBV18 and TRBJ2-7; TRBD1 agrees at 9 bases. Germline V gene sequence: CDR1 KGHSH, CDR2 LQKENI. After removal of 5 bases from V and 7 bases from J, the junction contained 3 bases not matched to a gene. The CDR3 is made up of 12 amino acids. The CDR3 is CASSGQGWEQYF. In DNA form, the CDR3 reads TGTGCCAGCTCAGGACAGGGGTGGGAGCAGTACTTC.

The chain employs TRBV2 and TRBJ1-3; 7 nucleotides agree with TRBD1. Germline lookup yields CDR1 SNHLY and CDR2 FYNNEI. The CDR3 spans 15 residues. V lost 7 bases, J lost 0 bases, and 6 bases stayed unmatched. The CDR3 DNA reads TGTGCCAGCACCGCGGCAGGGGGCTCTGGAAACACCATATATTTT. Amino acid sequence: CASTAAGGSGNTIYF. The whole variable domain, remainder taken from reference TRBV2 and TRBJ1-3, is EPEVTQTPSHQVTQMGQEVILRCVPISNHLYFYWYRQILGQKVEFLVSFYNNEISEKSEIFDDQFSVERPDGSNFTLKIRSTKLEDSAMYFCASTAAGGSGNTIYFGEGSWLTVV.

The chain couples TRBV7-8 to TRBJ1-2, with a weak D call TRBD1 (5 bases). Trimming left V 1 base short and J 0 bases short, with 15 bases between. This CDR3 spans 17 amino acids. Germline values: CDR1 SGHVS, CDR2 FQNEAQ. As DNA, the CDR3 is TGTGCCAGCAGCTTAGTGGTGTCTAAGACAGCTAACTATGGCTACACCTTC. Translation: CASSLVVSKTANYGYTF.

V gene TRBV25-1 combines with J gene TRBJ1-3; unclear D gene. Germline V gene lookup returns CDR1 MGHDK and CDR2 SYGVNS. The CDR3 contains 16 residues. Trimming removed 4 bases from V and 0 bases from J, with 13 bases in between. CDR3 region: CASSVGNSHSGNTIYF. CDR3 DNA sequence: TGTGCCAGCAGTGTTGGAAACAGCCACTCTGGAAACACCATATATTTT.

The chain has TRBV19 and TRBJ1-2; 11 nucleotides match TRBD1. Per the germline V gene, CDR1 is LNHDA and CDR2 is SQIVND (reference sequence). CDR3 length: 15 residues. The V segment lost 8 bases and the J segment 1 base; nucleotides outside the gene matches: 6. The chain's CDR3 is CASGDRGNGNYGYTF. CDR3 DNA sequence: TGTGCCAGTGGGGACAGGGGGAATGGTAACTATGGCTACACCTTC.

The chain links TRBV6-5 to TRBJ2-7; 8 bases map to TRBD2. V dropped 0 bases and J dropped 2; count of bases not matched to a gene: 6. This CDR3 region has 16 residues. CDR1 is MNHEY, CDR2 SVGAGI, per germline. Here the CDR3 DNA reads TGTGCCAGCAGTTACTCGACGGGACTAGGTACCTACGAGCAGTACTTC. It yields the protein CASSYSTGLGTYEQYF.

J is TRBJ2-2 and V is TRBV20-1; D may be TRBD1 (6 bases). V was cut by 3 bases and J by 6 bases, with 8 bases left in between. Germline CDR1 DFQATT, CDR2 SNEGSKA (reference sequence). This CDR3 region has 12 residues. The CDR3 region has the DNA TGCAGTGCTAGTCAGGGGTCCGGGGAGCTGTTTTTT. Residues: CSASQGSGELFF.